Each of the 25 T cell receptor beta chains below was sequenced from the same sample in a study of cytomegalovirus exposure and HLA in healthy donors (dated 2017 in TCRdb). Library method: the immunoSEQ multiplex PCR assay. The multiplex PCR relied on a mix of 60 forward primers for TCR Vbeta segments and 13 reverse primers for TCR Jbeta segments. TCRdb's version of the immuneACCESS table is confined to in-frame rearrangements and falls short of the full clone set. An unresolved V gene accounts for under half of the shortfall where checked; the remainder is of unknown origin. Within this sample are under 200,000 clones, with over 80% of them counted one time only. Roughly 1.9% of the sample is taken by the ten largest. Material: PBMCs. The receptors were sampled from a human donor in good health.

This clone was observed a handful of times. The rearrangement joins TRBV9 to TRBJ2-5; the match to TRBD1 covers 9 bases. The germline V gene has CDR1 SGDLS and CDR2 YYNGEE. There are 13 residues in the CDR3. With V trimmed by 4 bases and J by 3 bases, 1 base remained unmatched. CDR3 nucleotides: TGTGCCAGCAGCAGACAGGGGGAAGAGACCCAGTACTTC. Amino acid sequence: CASSRQGEETQYF.

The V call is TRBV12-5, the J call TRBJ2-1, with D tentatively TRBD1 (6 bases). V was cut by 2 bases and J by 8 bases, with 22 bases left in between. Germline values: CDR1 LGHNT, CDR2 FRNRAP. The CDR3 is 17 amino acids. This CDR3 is CASGLPQGQGVEDEQFF. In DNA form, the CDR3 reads TGTGCTAGTGGTTTGCCCCAGGGGCAGGGAGTTGAGGATGAGCAGTTCTTC.

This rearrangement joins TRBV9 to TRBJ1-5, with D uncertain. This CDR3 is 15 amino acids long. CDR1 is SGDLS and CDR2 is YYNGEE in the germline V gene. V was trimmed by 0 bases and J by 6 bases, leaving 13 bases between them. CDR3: CASSVGGIGGQPQHF. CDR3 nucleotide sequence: TGTGCCAGCAGCGTAGGGGGAATTGGAGGTCAGCCCCAGCATTTT.

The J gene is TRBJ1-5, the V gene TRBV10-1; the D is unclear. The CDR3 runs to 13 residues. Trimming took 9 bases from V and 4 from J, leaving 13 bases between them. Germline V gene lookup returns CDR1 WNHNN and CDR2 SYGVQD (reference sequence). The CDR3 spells CARGGLGNQPQHF. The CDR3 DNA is TGCGCCAGGGGAGGTCTAGGTAATCAGCCCCAGCATTTT.

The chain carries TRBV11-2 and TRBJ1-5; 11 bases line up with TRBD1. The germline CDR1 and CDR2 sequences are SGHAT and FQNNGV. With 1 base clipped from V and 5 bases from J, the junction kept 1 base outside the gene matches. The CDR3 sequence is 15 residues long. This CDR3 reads CASSLGTGGHQPQHF. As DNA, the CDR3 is TGTGCCAGCAGCTTAGGGACAGGGGGCCATCAGCCCCAGCATTTT.

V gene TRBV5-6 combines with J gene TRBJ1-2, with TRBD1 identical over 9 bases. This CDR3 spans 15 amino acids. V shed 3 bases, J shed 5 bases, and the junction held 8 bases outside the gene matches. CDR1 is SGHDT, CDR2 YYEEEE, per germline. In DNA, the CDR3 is TGTGCCAGCAGCTATGACAGGGGGTCCCTATATGGCTACACCTTC. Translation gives CASSYDRGSLYGYTF.

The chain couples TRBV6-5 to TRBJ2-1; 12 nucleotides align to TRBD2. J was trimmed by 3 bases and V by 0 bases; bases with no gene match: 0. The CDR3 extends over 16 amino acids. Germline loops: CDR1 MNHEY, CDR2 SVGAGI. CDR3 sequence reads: CASSYSTSGGYNEQFF. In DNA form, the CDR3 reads TGTGCCAGCAGTTACTCGACTAGCGGGGGCTACAATGAGCAGTTCTTC.

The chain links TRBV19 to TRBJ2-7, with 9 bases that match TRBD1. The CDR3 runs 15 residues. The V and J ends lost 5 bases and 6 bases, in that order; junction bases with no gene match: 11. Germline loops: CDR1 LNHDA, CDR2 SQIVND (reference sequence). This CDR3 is CASSAPGTGLSEQYF. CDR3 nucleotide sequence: TGTGCCAGTAGTGCCCCCGGGACAGGGCTAAGCGAGCAGTACTTC.

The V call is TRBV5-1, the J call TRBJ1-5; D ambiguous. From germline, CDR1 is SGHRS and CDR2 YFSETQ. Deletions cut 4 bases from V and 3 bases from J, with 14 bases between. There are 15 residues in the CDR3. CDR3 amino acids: CASSRDSGNNQPQHF. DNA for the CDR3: TGCGCCAGCAGCCGTGATTCCGGGAACAATCAGCCCCAGCATTTT.

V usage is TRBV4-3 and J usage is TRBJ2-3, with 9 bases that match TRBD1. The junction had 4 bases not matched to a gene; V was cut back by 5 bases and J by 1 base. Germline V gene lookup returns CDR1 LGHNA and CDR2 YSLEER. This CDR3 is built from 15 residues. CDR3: CASSSGQGGTDTQYF. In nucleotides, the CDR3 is TGCGCCAGCAGCTCGGGACAGGGCGGCACAGATACGCAGTATTTT.

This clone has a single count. This CDR3 is CASSPMTGTNEKLFF. The CDR3 bases are TGCGCCAGCAGCCCAATGACAGGGACTAATGAAAAACTGTTTTTT. V is TRBV5-1 and J is TRBJ1-4; 7 nucleotides agree with TRBD1. This CDR3 contains 15 residues. The germline CDR1 and CDR2 sequences are SGHRS and YFSETQ. The V segment lost 4 bases and the J segment 2 bases; nucleotides outside the gene matches: 5.

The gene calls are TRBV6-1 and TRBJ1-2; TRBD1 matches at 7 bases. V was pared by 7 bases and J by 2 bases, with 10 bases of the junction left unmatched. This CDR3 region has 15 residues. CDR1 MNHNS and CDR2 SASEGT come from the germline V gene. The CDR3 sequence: CASNPRQGGNYGYTF. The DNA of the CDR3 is TGTGCCAGCAATCCCCGCCAGGGGGGAAACTATGGCTACACCTTC.

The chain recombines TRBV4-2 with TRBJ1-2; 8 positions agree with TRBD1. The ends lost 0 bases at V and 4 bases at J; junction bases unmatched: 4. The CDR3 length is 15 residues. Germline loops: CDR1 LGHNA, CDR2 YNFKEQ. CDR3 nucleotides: TGTGCCAGCAGCCAAGATTACAGGGGGGGCTATGGCTACACCTTC. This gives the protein CASSQDYRGGYGYTF.

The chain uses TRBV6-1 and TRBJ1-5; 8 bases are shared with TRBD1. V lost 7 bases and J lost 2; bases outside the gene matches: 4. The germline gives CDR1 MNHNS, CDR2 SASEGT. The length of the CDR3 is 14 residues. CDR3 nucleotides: TGTGCCAGCACCCAGGGGGCAGGCAATCAGCCCCAGCATTTT. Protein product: CASTQGAGNQPQHF.

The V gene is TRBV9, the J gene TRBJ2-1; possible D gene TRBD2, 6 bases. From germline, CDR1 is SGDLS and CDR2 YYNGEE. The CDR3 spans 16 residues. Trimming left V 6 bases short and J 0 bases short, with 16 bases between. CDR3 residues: CASTLSGLGSYNEQFF. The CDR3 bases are TGTGCCAGCACCCTCTCGGGACTTGGCTCCTACAATGAGCAGTTCTTC.

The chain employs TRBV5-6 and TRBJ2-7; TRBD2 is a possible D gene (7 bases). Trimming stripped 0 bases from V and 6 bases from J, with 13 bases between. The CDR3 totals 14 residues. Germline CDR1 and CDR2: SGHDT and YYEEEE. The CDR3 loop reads CASSLEGGASEQYF. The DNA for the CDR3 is TGTGCCAGCAGCTTGGAGGGGGGGGCCTCCGAGCAGTACTTC.

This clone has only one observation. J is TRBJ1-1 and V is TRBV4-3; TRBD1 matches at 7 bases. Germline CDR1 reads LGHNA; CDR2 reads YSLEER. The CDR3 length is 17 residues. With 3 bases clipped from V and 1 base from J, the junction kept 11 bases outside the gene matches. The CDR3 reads CASSHLPLTGSNTEAFF. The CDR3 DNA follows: TGCGCCAGCAGCCACTTACCTCTGACAGGGTCGAACACTGAAGCTTTCTTT.

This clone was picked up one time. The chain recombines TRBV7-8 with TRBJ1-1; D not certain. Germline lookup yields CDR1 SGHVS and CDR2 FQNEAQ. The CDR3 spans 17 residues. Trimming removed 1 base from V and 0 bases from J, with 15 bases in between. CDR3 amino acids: CASSLEMVGSLNTEAFF. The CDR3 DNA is TGTGCCAGCAGCTTAGAGATGGTGGGCAGCCTGAACACTGAAGCTTTCTTT.

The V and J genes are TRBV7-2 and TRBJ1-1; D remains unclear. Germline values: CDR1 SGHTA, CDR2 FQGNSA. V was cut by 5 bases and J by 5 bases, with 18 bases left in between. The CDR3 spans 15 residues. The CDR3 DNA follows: TGTGCCAGCAGCCCCCAGTCCACGGGGAGGACTGAAGCTTTCTTT. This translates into CASSPQSTGRTEAFF.

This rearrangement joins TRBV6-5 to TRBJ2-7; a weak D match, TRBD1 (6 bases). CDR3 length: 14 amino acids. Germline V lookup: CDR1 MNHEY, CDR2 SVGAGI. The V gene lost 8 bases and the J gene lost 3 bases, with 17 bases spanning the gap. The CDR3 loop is CASRRDTRFYEQYF. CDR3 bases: TGTGCCAGCCGTCGGGACACCCGTTTCTACGAGCAGTACTTC.

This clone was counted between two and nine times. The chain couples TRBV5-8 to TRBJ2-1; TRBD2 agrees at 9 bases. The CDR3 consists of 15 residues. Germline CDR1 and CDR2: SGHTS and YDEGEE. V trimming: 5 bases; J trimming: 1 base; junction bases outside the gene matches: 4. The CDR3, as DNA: TGTGCCAGCAGTAGGCGGGGGGGGTCCTACAATGAGCAGTTCTTC. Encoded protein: CASSRRGGSYNEQFF.

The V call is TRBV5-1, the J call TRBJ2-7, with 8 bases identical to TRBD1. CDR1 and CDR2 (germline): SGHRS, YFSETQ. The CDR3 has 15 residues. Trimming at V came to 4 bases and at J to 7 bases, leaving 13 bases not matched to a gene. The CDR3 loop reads CASSPEVTGATEQYF. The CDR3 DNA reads TGCGCCAGCAGCCCGGAGGTGACAGGGGCTACGGAGCAGTACTTC.

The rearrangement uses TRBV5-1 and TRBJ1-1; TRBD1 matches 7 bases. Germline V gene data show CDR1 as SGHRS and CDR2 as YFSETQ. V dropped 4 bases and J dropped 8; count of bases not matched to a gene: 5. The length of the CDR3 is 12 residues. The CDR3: CASSMSRGEAFF. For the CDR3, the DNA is TGCGCCAGCAGCATGTCCAGGGGGGAAGCTTTCTTT. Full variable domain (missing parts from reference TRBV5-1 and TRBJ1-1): KAGVTQTPRYLIKTRGQQVTLSCSPISGHRSVSWYQQTPGQGLQFLFEYFSETQRNKGNFPGRFSGRQFSNSRSEMNVSTLELGDSALYLCASSMSRGEAFFGQGTRLTVV.

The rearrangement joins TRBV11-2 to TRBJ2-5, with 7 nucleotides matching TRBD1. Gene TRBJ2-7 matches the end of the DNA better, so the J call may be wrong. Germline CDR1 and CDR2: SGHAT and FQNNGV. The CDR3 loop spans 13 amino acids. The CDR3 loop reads CASSTGTSYEQYF. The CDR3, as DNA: TGTGCCAGTTCGACAGGGACCTCCTACGAGCAGTACTTC.

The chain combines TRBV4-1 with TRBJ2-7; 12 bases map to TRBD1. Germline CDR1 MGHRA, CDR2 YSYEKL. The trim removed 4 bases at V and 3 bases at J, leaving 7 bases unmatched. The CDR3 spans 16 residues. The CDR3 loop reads CASSPRDRGRNYEQYF. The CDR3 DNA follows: TGCGCCAGCAGCCCACGGGACAGGGGGCGTAACTACGAGCAGTACTTC.